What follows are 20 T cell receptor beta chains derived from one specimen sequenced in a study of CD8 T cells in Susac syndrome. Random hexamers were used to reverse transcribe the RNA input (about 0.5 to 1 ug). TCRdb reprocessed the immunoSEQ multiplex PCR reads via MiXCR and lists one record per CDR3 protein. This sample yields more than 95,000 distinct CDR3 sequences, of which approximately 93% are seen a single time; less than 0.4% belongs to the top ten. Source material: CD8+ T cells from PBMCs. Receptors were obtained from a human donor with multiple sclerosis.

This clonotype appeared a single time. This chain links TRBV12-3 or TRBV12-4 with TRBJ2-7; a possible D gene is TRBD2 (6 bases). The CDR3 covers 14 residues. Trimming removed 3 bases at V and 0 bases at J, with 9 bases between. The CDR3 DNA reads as TGTGCCAGCAGTTTTGGCGGGGACTCCTACGAGCAGTACTTC. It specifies CASSFGGDSYEQYF.

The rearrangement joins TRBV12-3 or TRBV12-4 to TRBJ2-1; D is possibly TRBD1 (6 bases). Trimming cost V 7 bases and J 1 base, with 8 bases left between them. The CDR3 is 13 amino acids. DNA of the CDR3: TGTGCCAGCACCGGACAGTCCTACAATGAGCAGTTCTTC. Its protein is CASTGQSYNEQFF.

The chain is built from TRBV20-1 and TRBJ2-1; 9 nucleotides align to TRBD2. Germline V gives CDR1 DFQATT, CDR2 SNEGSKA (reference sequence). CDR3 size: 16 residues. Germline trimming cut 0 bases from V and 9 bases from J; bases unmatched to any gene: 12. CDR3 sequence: CSARDPPAGGRSEQFF. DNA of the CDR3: TGCAGTGCTAGAGATCCCCCCGCGGGGGGGCGGAGTGAGCAGTTCTTC.

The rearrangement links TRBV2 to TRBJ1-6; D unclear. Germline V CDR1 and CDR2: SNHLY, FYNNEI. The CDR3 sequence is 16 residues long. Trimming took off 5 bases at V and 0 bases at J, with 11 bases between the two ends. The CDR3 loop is CASSSRRSSYNSPLHF. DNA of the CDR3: TGTGCCAGCAGTTCCCGCAGGAGCTCCTATAATTCACCCCTCCACTTT.

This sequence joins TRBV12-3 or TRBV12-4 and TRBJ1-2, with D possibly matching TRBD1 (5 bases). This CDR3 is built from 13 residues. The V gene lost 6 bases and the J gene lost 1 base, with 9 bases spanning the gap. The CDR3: CASSKGLNYGYTF. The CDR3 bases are TGTGCCAGCAGCAAGGGGCTTAACTATGGCTACACCTTC.

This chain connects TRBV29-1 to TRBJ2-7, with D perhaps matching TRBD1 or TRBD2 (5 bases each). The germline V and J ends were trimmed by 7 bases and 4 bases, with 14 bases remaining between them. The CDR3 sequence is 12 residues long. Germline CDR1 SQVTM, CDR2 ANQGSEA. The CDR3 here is CSATTEGYEQYV. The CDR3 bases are TGCAGCGCAACGACAGAGGGGTACGAGCAGTACGTC.

CDR3 nucleotides: TGTGCCAGCAGCCTCGGGCCAGGGACGCGTGAGCAGTACTTC. Amino acids: CASSLGPGTREQYF. J is TRBJ2-7 and V is TRBV7-7, with D perhaps being TRBD1 or TRBD2 (5 bases each). CDR1 and CDR2 from the germline V gene are SSHAT and FNYEAQ (reference sequence). The CDR3 totals 14 residues. Trimming removed 5 bases from V and 7 bases from J, with 18 bases in between.

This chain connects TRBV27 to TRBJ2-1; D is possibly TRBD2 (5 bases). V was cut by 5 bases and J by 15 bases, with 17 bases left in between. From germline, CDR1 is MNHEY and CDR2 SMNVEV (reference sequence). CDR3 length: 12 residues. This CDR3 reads CASSLNREDPFF. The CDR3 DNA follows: TGTGCCAGCAGTCTGAACCGGGAAGATCCGTTCTTC.

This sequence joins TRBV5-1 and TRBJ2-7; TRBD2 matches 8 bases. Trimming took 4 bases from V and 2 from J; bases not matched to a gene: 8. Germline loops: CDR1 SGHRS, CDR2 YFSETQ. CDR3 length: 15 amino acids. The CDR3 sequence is CASSLDRGGPYEQYV. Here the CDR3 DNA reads TGCGCCAGCAGCCTCGACCGCGGGGGGCCCTACGAGCAGTACGTC.

CDR3 amino acids: CASSRGLMNTEAFF. The DNA for the CDR3 is TGTGCCAGCAGCCGGGGATTGATGAACACTGAAGCTTTCTTT. The J gene is TRBJ1-1, the V gene TRBV7-9; D not certain. The CDR3 extends over 14 amino acids. The germline CDR1 and CDR2 sequences are SEHNR and FQNEAQ (reference sequence). V lost 5 bases and J lost 0, with 10 bases in between.

CDR3 nucleotide sequence: TGTGCCAGCAGTGGAAGGGGAGAGCAGTTCTTC. It translates to CASSGRGEQFF. This chain connects TRBV6-1 to TRBJ2-1; tentatively, D is TRBD1 (5 bases). Germline-derived CDR1 and CDR2 are MNHNS and SASEGT. The CDR3 is made up of 11 amino acids. The V end was cut by 4 bases, the J end by 10 bases, with 8 bases between.

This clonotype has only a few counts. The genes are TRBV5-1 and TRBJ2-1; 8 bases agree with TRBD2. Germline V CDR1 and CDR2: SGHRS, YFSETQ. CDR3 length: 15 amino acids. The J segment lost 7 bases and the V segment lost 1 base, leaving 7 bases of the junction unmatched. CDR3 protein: CASSLFGGDGNEQFF. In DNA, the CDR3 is TGCGCCAGCAGCTTGTTCGGGGGGGACGGAAATGAGCAGTTCTTC. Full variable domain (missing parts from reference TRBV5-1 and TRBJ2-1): KAGVTQTPRYLIKTRGQQVTLSCSPISGHRSVSWYQQTPGQGLQFLFEYFSETQRNKGNFPGRFSGRQFSNSRSEMNVSTLELGDSALYLCASSLFGGDGNEQFFGPGTRLTVL.

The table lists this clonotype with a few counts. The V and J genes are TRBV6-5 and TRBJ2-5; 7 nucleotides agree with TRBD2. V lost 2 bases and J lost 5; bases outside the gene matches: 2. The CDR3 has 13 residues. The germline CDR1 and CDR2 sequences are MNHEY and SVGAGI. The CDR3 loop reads CASSYGGGETQYF. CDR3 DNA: TGTGCCAGCAGTTACGGGGGAGGGGAGACCCAGTACTTC.

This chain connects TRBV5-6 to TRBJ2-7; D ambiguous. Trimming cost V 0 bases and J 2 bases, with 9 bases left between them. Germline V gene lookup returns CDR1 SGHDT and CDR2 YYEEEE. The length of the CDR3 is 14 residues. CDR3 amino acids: CASSLGRSTYEQYF. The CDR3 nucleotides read TGTGCCAGCAGCTTGGGACGGTCAACCTACGAGCAGTACTTC.

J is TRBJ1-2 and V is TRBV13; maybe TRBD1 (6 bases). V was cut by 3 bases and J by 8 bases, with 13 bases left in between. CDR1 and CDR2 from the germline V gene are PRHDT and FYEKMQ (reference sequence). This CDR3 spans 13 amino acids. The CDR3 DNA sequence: TGTGCCAGCAGCTTGACCCAAAGGGGGGGCTACACCTTC. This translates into CASSLTQRGGYTF. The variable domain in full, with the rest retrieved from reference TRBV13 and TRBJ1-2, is AAGVIQSPRHLIKEKRETATLKCYPIPRHDTVYWYQQGPGQDPQFLISFYEKMQSDKGSIPDRFSAQQFSDYHSELNMSSLELGDSALYFCASSLTQRGGYTFGSGTRLTVV.

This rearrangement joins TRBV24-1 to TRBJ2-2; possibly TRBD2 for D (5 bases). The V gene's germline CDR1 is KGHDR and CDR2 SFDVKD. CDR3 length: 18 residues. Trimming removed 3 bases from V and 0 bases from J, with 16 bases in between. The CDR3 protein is CATSDPKPGITNTGELFF. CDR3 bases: TGTGCCACCAGTGATCCCAAGCCCGGGATAACGAACACCGGGGAGCTGTTTTTT.

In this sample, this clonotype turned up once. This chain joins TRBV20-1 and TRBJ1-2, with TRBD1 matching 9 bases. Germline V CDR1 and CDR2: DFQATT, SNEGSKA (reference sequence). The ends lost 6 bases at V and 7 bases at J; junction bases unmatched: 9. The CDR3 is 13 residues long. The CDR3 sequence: CSARDRETLGYTF. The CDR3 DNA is TGCAGTGCCCGGGACAGGGAAACGCTTGGCTACACCTTC.

For the CDR3, the DNA is TGTGCCAGCTCACCTAGGGACAGACCCACAGATACGCAGTATTTT. This codes for CASSPRDRPTDTQYF. The chain uses TRBV18 and TRBJ2-3; 7 positions match TRBD1. Looked up from germline, CDR1 is KGHSH and CDR2 is LQKENI. The J segment lost 2 bases and the V segment lost 3 bases, leaving 5 bases of the junction unmatched. CDR3 length: 15 amino acids.

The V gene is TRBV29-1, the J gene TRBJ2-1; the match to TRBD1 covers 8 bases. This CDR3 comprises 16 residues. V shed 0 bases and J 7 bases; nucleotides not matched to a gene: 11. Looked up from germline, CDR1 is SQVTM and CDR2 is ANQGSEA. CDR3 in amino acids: CSVEDLRDRGENEQFF. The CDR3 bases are TGCAGCGTTGAAGATCTTAGAGACAGGGGAGAAAATGAGCAGTTCTTC.

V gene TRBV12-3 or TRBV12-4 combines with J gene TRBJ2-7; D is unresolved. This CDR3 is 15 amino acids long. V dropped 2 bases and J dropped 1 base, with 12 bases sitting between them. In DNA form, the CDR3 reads TGTGCCAGCAGTTTACCTTGGACCCATTCCTACGAGCAGTACTTC. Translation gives CASSLPWTHSYEQYF.